This TCR beta chain emerged from a study of CD8+ T cells in alopecia areata. Study information: Treated patients were given 5 to 10 mg oral tofacitinib twice daily. For 6 to 18 months, tofacitinib was taken, and 6 months off drug followed.

As to this clone: Its specificity is unknown.

Following extraction, RNA underwent reverse transcription to cDNA, which served as the sequencing template. This table comes from immunoSEQ multiplex PCR, and its TCRdb copy is limited to in-frame clones, with some not included. Among 95,000 to 120,000 clones listed, 50% to 65% were seen once. Study conclusions and caveats: Relative to normal scalp, lesional scalp, especially alopecia totalis/universalis, showed higher clonality.

The treatment here: oral pan-JAK inhibitor, 5-10 mg twice daily. This receptor was obtained from a human donor with alopecia areata. The sequenced sample was CD4+ T cells sorted from blood, obtained at week 24, from a patient treated with tofacitinib.

The chain's CDR3 is CSGSGTGGYEQYF. The CDR3 region has the DNA TGCAGCGGCTCCGGGACAGGAGGCTACGAGCAGTACTTC. The chain couples TRBV29-1 to TRBJ2-7; 8 bases match TRBD1. This CDR3 comprises 13 residues. Germline loops: CDR1 SQVTM, CDR2 ANQGSEA. With 7 bases clipped from V and 3 bases from J, the junction kept 8 bases outside the gene matches.